The 15 T cell receptor beta chains presented below share a single source sample, sequenced in a study of TIL therapy for anti-PD-1-resistant metastatic lung cancer. The immunoSEQ assay was v3. The method was immunoSEQ multiplex PCR; TCRdb's version includes in-frame clones alone and lacks a portion of them. The sample holds about 50,000 clones, around 64% seen once. The time point denotes: pre-treatment sample, taken before nivolumab and TIL therapy. Tumor tissue came from excised metastases, mostly pleural nodules or supraclavicular lymph nodes. The specimen comprised tumor tissue, sampled at baseline. These TCRs come from a person aged 25 to 85 with non-small cell lung cancer.

This clone was found a few times. The chain couples TRBV5-1 to TRBJ1-5; perhaps TRBD1 as D (5 bases). The CDR3 runs to 13 residues. Germline values: CDR1 SGHRS, CDR2 YFSETQ. V was pared by 3 bases and J by 11 bases, with 15 bases between. Written as DNA, the CDR3 is TGCGCCAGCAGCTCCGCTATGGGGGGGGCCCAGCATTTT. Translation gives CASSSAMGGAQHF.

J is TRBJ1-2 and V is TRBV7-2, with TRBD1 identical over 9 bases. CDR1 is SGHTA, CDR2 FQGNSA, per germline. The CDR3 is 13 residues long. V lost 5 bases to trimming and J lost 7 bases; unmatched junction nucleotides: 5. CDR3 sequence: CASSLDRGAGYTF. The DNA of the CDR3 is TGTGCCAGCAGCCTCGACAGGGGGGCTGGCTACACCTTC.

The genes are TRBV18 and TRBJ2-7, with D unresolved. This CDR3 spans 13 amino acids. Per the germline V gene, CDR1 is KGHSH and CDR2 is LQKENI. V shed 6 bases and J shed 2 bases, with 11 bases lying between them. CDR3 region: CASSAAEPYEQYF. CDR3 DNA sequence: TGTGCCAGCTCCGCGGCAGAGCCCTACGAGCAGTACTTC.

This clone was detected a few times. The same CDR3 is also encoded by other DNA sequences in this sample. CDR3 residues: CASSLAGTGGGYTF. CDR3 DNA: TGCGCCAGCAGCTTGGCCGGGACAGGGGGCGGCTACACCTTC. V is TRBV5-1 and J is TRBJ1-2; 12 nucleotides agree with TRBD1. The CDR3 sequence is 14 residues long. The V gene's germline CDR1 is SGHRS and CDR2 YFSETQ. V trimming: 0 bases; J trimming: 8 bases; junction bases outside the gene matches: 2.

The V call is TRBV7-8, the J call TRBJ2-7; D call uncertain. The CDR3 is 15 residues long. Germline values: CDR1 SGHVS, CDR2 FQNEAQ. Trimming cost V 7 bases and J 3 bases, with 19 bases left between them. This CDR3 reads CASTNAGRPVYEQYF. In DNA, the CDR3 is TGTGCCAGCACCAACGCCGGTCGCCCGGTCTACGAGCAGTACTTC. The full variable domain, in which reference TRBV7-8 and TRBJ2-7 provide the parts outside the CDR3, is GAGVSQSPRYKVAKRGQDVALRCDPISGHVSLFWYQQALGQGPEFLTYFQNEAQLDKSGLPSDRFFAERPEGSVSTLKIQRTQQEDSAVYLCASTNAGRPVYEQYFGPGTRLTVT.

This clone has only a few counts. V gene TRBV27 combines with J gene TRBJ1-5; TRBD1 is a possible D gene (5 bases). Trimming removed 4 bases at V and 5 bases at J, with 18 bases between. Germline CDR1 is MNHEY and CDR2 is SMNVEV (reference sequence). This CDR3 has 16 residues. The CDR3 DNA reads as TGTGCCAGCAGTTCCAACGGGGCAGGGTGGGATCAGCCCCAGCATTTT. Encoded protein: CASSSNGAGWDQPQHF.

The J gene is TRBJ1-5, the V gene TRBV2; D is unclear. The ends were cut back, 4 bases at V and 2 bases at J, with 9 bases in the middle. CDR1 and CDR2 from the germline V gene are SNHLY and FYNNEI. The CDR3 runs 14 residues. The CDR3 is CASSVGRGNQPQHF. The CDR3 DNA follows: TGTGCCAGCAGTGTAGGGAGGGGCAATCAGCCCCAGCATTTT.

This chain links TRBV10-3 with TRBJ2-1; the match to TRBD2 covers 8 bases. The germline V gene encodes CDR1 ENHRY and CDR2 SYGVKD. With V trimmed by 6 bases and J by 3 bases, 7 bases remained unmatched. This CDR3 has 15 residues. CDR3 residues: CAIRSLADHYNEQFF. CDR3 DNA sequence: TGTGCCATCAGGTCACTAGCGGACCACTACAATGAGCAGTTCTTC.

This clone was detected only once. The chain couples TRBV11-3 to TRBJ2-3, with TRBD1 matching over 10 bases. This CDR3 has 16 residues. V was pared by 5 bases and J by 1 base, with 6 bases of the junction left unmatched. Germline V gene data show CDR1 as SGHNT and CDR2 as YENEEA. DNA for the CDR3: TGTGCCAGCAGCGCGGGACAGGGGAAGGGCACAGATACGCAGTATTTT. Translation gives CASSAGQGKGTDTQYF.

The chain joins TRBV18 to TRBJ2-1; either TRBD1 or TRBD2 may fit D (5 bases each). Trimming left V 6 bases short and J 0 bases short, with 12 bases between. This CDR3 is 15 amino acids long. Germline assignment: CDR1 KGHSH and CDR2 LQKENI. The CDR3 nucleotides are TGTGCCAGCTCCGAGGGACGCAGCTCCTACAATGAGCAGTTCTTC. As protein: CASSEGRSSYNEQFF.

The chain has TRBV7-2 and TRBJ1-1; no reliable D call. This CDR3 contains 14 residues. Trimming pared 5 bases from V and 4 bases from J, leaving 14 bases between. Germline CDR1 and CDR2: SGHTA and FQGNSA. The CDR3 DNA follows: TGTGCCAGCAGCCCAACGGGCGCAGGCACTGAAGCTTTCTTT. It translates to CASSPTGAGTEAFF.

V and J are TRBV2 and TRBJ2-1, with 12 nucleotides matching TRBD2. CDR1 and CDR2 from the germline V gene are SNHLY and FYNNEI. Unmatched junction bases numbered 8, after V lost 7 bases and J lost 1 base. The CDR3 has 17 residues. CDR3 nucleotides: TGTGCCAGCATCCGAGGTACTAGCGGGGGGTCCTACAATGAGCAGTTCTTC. It yields the protein CASIRGTSGGSYNEQFF.

This chain links TRBV5-7 with TRBJ2-7, with TRBD1 matching 8 bases. TRBV5-7 is flagged as an ORF with uncertain function. This CDR3 region has 17 residues. Germline trimming cut 2 bases from V and 3 bases from J; bases unmatched to any gene: 13. CDR3 loop: CASSFHTTPDRVYEQYF. CDR3 in DNA: TGTGCCAGCAGCTTCCATACAACTCCGGACAGGGTCTACGAGCAGTACTTC.

Here the CDR3 DNA reads TGTGCCTGGAGTACCAGGGATATGGGCTACACCTTC. It is translated as CAWSTRDMGYTF. V is TRBV30 and J is TRBJ1-2; perhaps TRBD1 as D (5 bases). Trimming cost V 2 bases and J 8 bases, with 12 bases left between them. The CDR3 contains 12 residues. Germline CDR1 is GTSNPN and CDR2 is SVGIG (reference sequence).

The chain combines TRBV19 with TRBJ2-2; TRBD2 matches 9 bases. Per germline, CDR1 LNHDA and CDR2 SQIVND (reference sequence). Unmatched junction bases numbered 4, after V lost 5 bases and J lost 0 bases. This CDR3 is 16 amino acids long. CDR3 sequence: CASSRTSATNTGELFF. The CDR3 region has the DNA TGTGCCAGTAGTCGGACTAGCGCTACGAACACCGGGGAGCTGTTTTTT.